This T cell receptor (beta chain) was identified in a study of T cells of healthy individuals. TCRdb recomputed calls from the 5' RACE reads with MiXCR, one row per CDR3 protein. The sample shows tens of thousands of distinct CDR3 sequences, roughly 15% of them seen only once. In germline, CDR1 is SQVTM, CDR2 ANQGSEA. Germline trimming cut 7 bases from V and 4 bases from J; bases unmatched to any gene: 8. This CDR3 has 14 amino acids. This clonotype originated in a human donor in good health. The genes are TRBV29-1 and TRBJ2-1; TRBD2 agrees at 9 bases. CDR3 sequence: CSGGETSGYNEQFF. CDR3 coding DNA: TGCAGCGGGGGGGAGACTAGCGGTTACAATGAGCAGTTCTTC.